This passage covers 5 T cell receptor beta chains from one sample sequenced in a study of glioma-infiltrating T cells listed by TCRdb under 2016. Sequenced using an Illumina MiSeq. The iRepertoire nested amplicon-rescue multiplex PCR (arm-PCR) platform was used to amplify TCR alpha and beta CDR3 regions from RNA. TCRdb cleaned the public reads at Q25 with fastp, built clones with MiXCR and kept in-frame beta chains. For every CDR3 protein sequence, its rows merge into one entry that carries the most common genes and DNA. Recorded for this sample are 16,000 or so distinct CDR3 sequences; 58% of them occurred a single time. The ten largest clonotypes hold approximately 42% of the sample. What was sequenced was glioma tissue, nonneoplastic brain tissue, or PBMCs (not recorded which). The receptors come from a human donor with low-grade glioma or glioblastoma, undergoing nonglioma brain surgery, or in good health (not recorded which).

This clonotype was found a few times. V is TRBV6-1 and J is TRBJ1-6; D might be TRBD1 (6 bases). Looked up from germline, CDR1 is MNHNS and CDR2 is SASEGT. The length of the CDR3 is 13 residues. The V and J ends lost 6 bases and 7 bases respectively, with 10 bases between them. CDR3 DNA sequence: TGTGCCAGCAGGCGACAGGAGAATTCACCCCTCCACTTT. Protein: CASRRQENSPLHF.

V is TRBV20-1 and J is TRBJ2-1; no clear D gene. Germline V lookup: CDR1 DFQATT, CDR2 SNEGSKA (reference sequence). Trimming cost V 1 base and J 12 bases, with 16 bases left between them. This CDR3 has 13 residues. In DNA form, the CDR3 reads TGCAGTGCTAGAGCATCTCAGGTGGTAGGGCAGTTCTTC. Its translation is CSARASQVVGQFF.

The gene calls are TRBV6-4 and TRBJ2-1; possible D gene TRBD2, 6 bases. CDR1 is MRHNA and CDR2 is SNTAGT in the germline V gene. The CDR3 length is 15 residues. The germline V and J ends were trimmed by 4 bases and 2 bases, with 12 bases remaining between them. CDR3 region: CASSVTPSAYNEQFF. The DNA for the CDR3 is TGTGCCAGCAGTGTTACTCCTAGCGCCTACAATGAGCAGTTCTTC.

The chain employs TRBV28 and TRBJ1-1; TRBD1 matches at 7 bases. The CDR3 is made up of 11 amino acids. The J segment lost 5 bases and the V segment lost 8 bases, leaving 2 bases of the junction unmatched. Germline V lookup: CDR1 MDHEN, CDR2 SYDVKM. The CDR3 region is CASARGTEAFF. As DNA, the CDR3 is TGTGCCAGCGCCAGGGGGACTGAAGCTTTCTTT.

The V and J genes are TRBV7-2 and TRBJ2-5; D uncertain. CDR1 and CDR2 (germline): SGHTA, FQGNSA. V dropped 0 bases and J dropped 1 base, with 6 bases sitting between them. The CDR3 spans 14 residues. The CDR3 nucleotides read TGTGCCAGCAGCTTAGCACGCTTCCAAGAGACCCAGTACTTC. Its protein is CASSLARFQETQYF.